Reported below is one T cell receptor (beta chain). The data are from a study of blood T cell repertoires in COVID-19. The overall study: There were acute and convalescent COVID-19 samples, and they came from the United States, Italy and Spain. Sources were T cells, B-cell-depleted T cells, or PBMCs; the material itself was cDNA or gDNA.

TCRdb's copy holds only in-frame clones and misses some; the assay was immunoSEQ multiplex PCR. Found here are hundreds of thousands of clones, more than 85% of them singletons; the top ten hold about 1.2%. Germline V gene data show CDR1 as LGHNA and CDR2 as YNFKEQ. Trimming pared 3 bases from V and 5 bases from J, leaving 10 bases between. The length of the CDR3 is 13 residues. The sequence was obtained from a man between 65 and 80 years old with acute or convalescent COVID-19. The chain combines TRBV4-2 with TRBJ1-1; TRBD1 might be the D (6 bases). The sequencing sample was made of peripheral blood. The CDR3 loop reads CASSHTQGTEAFF. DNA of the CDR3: TGTGCCAGCAGCCACACACAGGGAACTGAAGCTTTCTTT.